Described below is a single TCR beta chain sequence and its context. The target antigen is unknown. This specimen comes from a study of beta chain features in type 1 diabetes. Study-level information: Patients looked much like healthy donors when it came to age, gender and cell yields.

Germline V gene data show CDR1 as SGHRS and CDR2 as YFSETQ. The CDR3 is 15 amino acids. V was clipped by 1 base and J by 7 bases; unmatched bases: 9. All of the isolated RNA was reverse transcribed, so expressed TCRB transcripts were sequenced. Using immunoSEQ multiplex PCR, the repertoire was profiled, and TCRdb retains in-frame clones only, with some absent. The sample yields approximately 160,000 clones, approximately 8.1% seen once. Study-wide points: VDJ junctions sequenced from type 1 diabetes patients showed fewer insertions and more deletions.

The genes are TRBV5-1 and TRBJ1-1, with 8 bases lining up with TRBD1. Sequencing input: central memory CD4+ T cells from blood. This sequence was found in a young man in good health. This CDR3 reads CASSLSLGGQGEAFF. CDR3 nucleotide sequence: TGCGCCAGCAGCTTGTCCTTAGGTGGACAGGGTGAAGCTTTCTTT.